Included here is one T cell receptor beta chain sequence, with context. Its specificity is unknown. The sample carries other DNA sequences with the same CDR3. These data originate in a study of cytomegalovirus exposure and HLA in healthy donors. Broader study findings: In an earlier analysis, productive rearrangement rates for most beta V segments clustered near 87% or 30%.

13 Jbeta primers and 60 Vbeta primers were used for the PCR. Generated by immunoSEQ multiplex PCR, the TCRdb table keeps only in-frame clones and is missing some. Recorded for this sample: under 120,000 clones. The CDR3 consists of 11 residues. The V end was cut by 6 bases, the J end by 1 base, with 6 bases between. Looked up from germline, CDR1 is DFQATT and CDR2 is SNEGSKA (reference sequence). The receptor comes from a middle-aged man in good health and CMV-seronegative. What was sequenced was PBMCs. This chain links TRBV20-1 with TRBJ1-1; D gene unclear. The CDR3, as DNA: TGCAGTGCACGAGGGAACACTGAAGCTTTCTTT. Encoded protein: CSARGNTEAFF.